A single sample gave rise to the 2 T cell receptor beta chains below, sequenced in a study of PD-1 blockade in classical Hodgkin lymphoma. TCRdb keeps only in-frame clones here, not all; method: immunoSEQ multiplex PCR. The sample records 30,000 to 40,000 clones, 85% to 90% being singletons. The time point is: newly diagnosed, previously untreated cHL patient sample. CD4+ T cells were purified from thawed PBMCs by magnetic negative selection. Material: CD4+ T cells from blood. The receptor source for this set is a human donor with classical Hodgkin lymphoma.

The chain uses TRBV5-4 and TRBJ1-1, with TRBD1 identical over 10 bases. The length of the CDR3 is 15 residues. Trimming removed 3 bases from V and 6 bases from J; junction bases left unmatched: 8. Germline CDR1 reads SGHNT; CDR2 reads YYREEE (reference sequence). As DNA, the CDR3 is TGTGCCAGCAGCTACCGACAGGGGGCATGGGCTGAAGCTTTCTTT. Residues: CASSYRQGAWAEAFF. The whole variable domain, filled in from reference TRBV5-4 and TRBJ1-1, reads ETGVTQSPTHLIKTRGQQVTLRCSSQSGHNTVSWYQQALGQGPQFIFQYYREEENGRGNFPPRFSGLQFPNYSSELNVNALELDDSALYLCASSYRQGAWAEAFFGQGTRLTVV.

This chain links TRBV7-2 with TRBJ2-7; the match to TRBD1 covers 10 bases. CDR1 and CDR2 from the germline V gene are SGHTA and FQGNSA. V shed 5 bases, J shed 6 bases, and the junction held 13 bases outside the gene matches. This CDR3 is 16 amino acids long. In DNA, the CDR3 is TGTGCCAGCAGCCCATCTGGGGGACAGGGGAGAATCGAGCAGTACTTC. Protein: CASSPSGGQGRIEQYF.